This entry lists 6 T cell receptor beta chains sequenced from one sample in a study of follicular helper T cells after annual influenza vaccination. The time point: 2015-2016 season, 7 days after influenza vaccination. Sequencing used immunoSEQ multiplex PCR; TCRdb keeps in-frame clones, though not all of them. This table holds several thousand clones, over 80% found once. Here the sequenced sample was CXCR5+ CD38- circulating T follicular helper cells from blood, taken 7 days after influenza vaccination. Subset specified: circulating Tfh, non-naive CD4+CXCR5+PD-1+ (ICOS+CD38+ or ICOS-CD38-). The receptors were sampled from an adult who received the influenza vaccine.

This clone was seen a single time. The rearrangement links TRBV15 to TRBJ2-7; D unresolved. V was pared by 0 bases and J by 3 bases, with 6 bases between. Per germline, CDR1 LNHNV and CDR2 YYDKDF (reference sequence). This CDR3 spans 13 amino acids. CDR3 sequence reads: CATSRDLGYEQYF. Written as DNA, the CDR3 is TGTGCCACCAGCAGAGATCTGGGCTACGAGCAGTACTTC.

The V gene is TRBV11-2, the J gene TRBJ2-2; no definite D call. The CDR3 runs 13 residues. Trimming took off 8 bases at V and 6 bases at J, with 13 bases between the two ends. Germline V gene lookup returns CDR1 SGHAT and CDR2 FQNNGV. CDR3 sequence (DNA): TGTGCCAGCTACTCCCTGCGGTCCGGGGAGCTGTTTTTT. It is translated as CASYSLRSGELFF. Filled out from reference TRBV11-2 and TRBJ2-2, the complete variable domain reads EAGVAQSPRYKIIEKRQSVAFWCNPISGHATLYWYQQILGQGPKLLIQFQNNGVVDDSQLPKDRFSAERLKGVDSTLKIQPAKLEDSAVYLCASYSLRSGELFFGEGSRLTVL.

The genes are TRBV30 and TRBJ1-3; 7 bases fit TRBD1. Per germline, CDR1 GTSNPN and CDR2 SVGIG (reference sequence). The CDR3 is made up of 17 amino acids. The CDR3 is CSGRTGDWGNPRNTIYF. The CDR3 DNA reads as TGTTCCGGAAGGACAGGCGATTGGGGAAACCCCCGAAACACCATATATTTT.

The V gene is TRBV30, the J gene TRBJ2-7; 11 bases fit TRBD2. Trimming cost V 3 bases and J 7 bases; bases outside gene matches: 5. The V gene's germline CDR1 is GTSNPN and CDR2 SVGIG (reference sequence). CDR3 length equals 13 residues. This CDR3 reads CAWRTSGDREQYF. CDR3 nucleotide sequence: TGTGCCTGGAGGACTAGCGGGGATCGTGAGCAGTACTTC.

The V gene is TRBV27, the J gene TRBJ1-1; maybe TRBD1 (5 bases). V dropped 7 bases and J dropped 7 bases, with 19 bases sitting between them. The CDR3 has 14 amino acids. Per the germline V gene, CDR1 is MNHEY and CDR2 is SMNVEV (reference sequence). CDR3 coding DNA: TGTGCCAGCACTCCCGGGACTTATGGAGGTGAAGCTTTCTTT. Its translation is CASTPGTYGGEAFF.

The genes are TRBV27 and TRBJ2-7, with D uncertain. The V gene's germline CDR1 is MNHEY and CDR2 SMNVEV (reference sequence). V lost 5 bases and J lost 2, with 4 bases in between. This CDR3 is 11 amino acids long. CDR3 in DNA: TGTGCCAGCAGTGTTACCTACGAGCAGTACTTC. Translated: CASSVTYEQYF.